The 28 T cell receptor beta chains reported below all come from one sample, sequenced in a study of T cells in Graves' hyperthyroidism and ophthalmopathy. The source material, RNA transcripts, was used to amplify TCR beta CDR3 regions. First-round RT-PCR of the TCR CDR3 relied on the HTBI primer set. Using its own MiXCR run on the multiplex PCR reads, TCRdb lists one record per CDR3 protein. The table lists about 570,000 distinct CDR3 sequences, less than 15% of them singletons, with approximately 15% in the top ten. Specimen: blood. The receptor source for this set is a middle-aged woman with Graves' hyperthyroidism.

This clonotype was found many times. The chain is built from TRBV10-1 and TRBJ2-7; D is perhaps TRBD2 (6 bases). With 0 bases removed from V and 1 base from J, the gap between germline ends came to 7 bases. The CDR3 is 14 residues long. The germline CDR1 and CDR2 sequences are WNHNN and SYGVQD (reference sequence). CDR3 in amino acids: CASSESAGSYEQYF. CDR3 nucleotides: TGCGCCAGCAGTGAGTCTGCGGGGTCCTACGAGCAGTACTTC.

This clonotype was seen more than once but under ten times. This chain connects TRBV19 to TRBJ2-1; a weak D match, TRBD1 (5 bases). V was cut by 4 bases and J by 3 bases, with 10 bases left in between. Germline V gene sequence: CDR1 LNHDA, CDR2 SQIVND (reference sequence). The CDR3 contains 14 residues. CDR3 sequence: CASSKQERYNEQFF. The CDR3 DNA is TGTGCCAGTAGTAAACAGGAACGCTACAATGAGCAGTTCTTC. Based on the CDR3 plus reference TRBV19 and TRBJ2-1, the full variable domain is DGGITQSPKYLFRKEGQNVTLSCEQNLNHDAMYWYRQDPGQGLRLIYYSQIVNDFQKGDIAEGYSVSREKKESFPLTVTSAQKNPTAFYLCASSKQERYNEQFFGPGTRLTVL.

This rearrangement joins TRBV6-1 to TRBJ2-3, with 7 bases matching TRBD1. This CDR3 has 16 residues. Germline assignment: CDR1 MNHNS and CDR2 SASEGT. The junction had 16 bases not matched to a gene; V was cut back by 6 bases and J by 7 bases. The CDR3 DNA sequence: TGTGCCAGCAGAGGCACAGGGGACCGACTGACTAATACGCAGTATTTT. Its translation: CASRGTGDRLTNTQYF.

This clonotype came up many times. The chain has TRBV2 and TRBJ2-5, with unresolved D. Germline values: CDR1 SNHLY, CDR2 FYNNEI. Trimming left V 3 bases short and J 7 bases short, with 15 bases between. CDR3 length equals 14 residues. The CDR3 nucleotides are TGTGCCAGCAGTGAGTCGGTGTCTGGCGGGACCCAGTACTTC. Its protein product is CASSESVSGGTQYF. The full variable domain, with the rest looked up from reference TRBV2 and TRBJ2-5, is EPEVTQTPSHQVTQMGQEVILRCVPISNHLYFYWYRQILGQKVEFLVSFYNNEISEKSEIFDDQFSVERPDGSNFTLKIRSTKLEDSAMYFCASSESVSGGTQYFGPGTRLLVL.

There are many counts of this clonotype. The rearrangement joins TRBV27 to TRBJ1-4; 7 bases agree with TRBD1. This CDR3 region has 14 residues. Germline assignment: CDR1 MNHEY and CDR2 SMNVEV (reference sequence). The V gene end was trimmed by 6 bases and the J gene end by 5 bases; junction bases not matched to a gene: 6. DNA for the CDR3: TGTGCCAGCAGCCGGGACAGCCTAAATGAAAAACTGTTTTTT. It is translated as CASSRDSLNEKLFF.

This clonotype appeared many times. The V call is TRBV6-2 or TRBV6-3, the J call TRBJ2-1; weak D call: TRBD2 (6 bases). V was clipped by 9 bases and J by 3 bases, with 12 bases between them. Germline V gives CDR1 MNHEY, CDR2 SVGEGT. CDR3 length: 13 residues. The CDR3, as DNA: TGTGCCAGTCGGGACTTAAACTACAATGAGCAGTTCTTC. It codes for CASRDLNYNEQFF.

This clonotype occurred many times. The chain joins TRBV3-1 to TRBJ1-2; D gene unclear. The V end was cut by 1 base, the J end by 3 bases, with 9 bases between. Germline V gene lookup returns CDR1 LGHDT and CDR2 YNNKEL (reference sequence). This CDR3 is built from 14 residues. CDR3 coding DNA: TGTGCCAGCAGCCAAGGGGAATTACACTATGGCTACACCTTC. Translated, it gives CASSQGELHYGYTF.

This clonotype was observed a handful of times. An end of the junction differs from the germline gene, which may be a read error. The rearrangement uses TRBV5-1 and TRBJ2-6; D possibly corresponds to TRBD1 (5 bases). This CDR3 is 15 amino acids long. Germline V gene sequence: CDR1 SGHRS, CDR2 YFSETQ. The CDR3 nucleotides are TGTGCCAGCAGCCTGGACATCTCTGGGGCCAACGTCCTGACTTTC. It translates to CASSLDISGANVLTF.

This clonotype was detected a few times. The chain carries TRBV10-3 and TRBJ2-7, with D possibly TRBD2 on 5 matching bases. V was trimmed by 7 bases and J by 0 bases, leaving 7 bases between them. Germline-derived CDR1 and CDR2 are ENHRY and SYGVKD. CDR3 length: 12 residues. The CDR3: CAITTSSYEQYF. CDR3 DNA: TGTGCCATCACTACTAGCTCCTACGAGCAGTACTTC.

Ten or more counts support this clonotype. The CDR3 spells CASSPNDGKNIQYF. CDR3 nucleotides: TGTGCCAGCAGTCCTAATGATGGCAAAAACATTCAGTACTTC. The chain links TRBV12-3 or TRBV12-4 to TRBJ2-4; no clear D gene. This CDR3 is 14 amino acids long. Trimming took 5 bases from V and 3 from J, leaving 11 bases between them.

This clonotype was detected only a few times. V usage is TRBV7-8 and J usage is TRBJ2-7; D may match TRBD1 or TRBD2 (5 bases each). Germline V gene data show CDR1 as SGHVS and CDR2 as FQNEAQ. V lost 2 bases to trimming and J lost 7 bases, with 24 bases between them. The CDR3 loop spans 17 amino acids. This CDR3 is CASSLSLLGPMFVEQYF. CDR3 DNA sequence: TGTGCCAGCAGCTTATCGCTTTTGGGACCGATGTTTGTGGAGCAGTACTTC.

CDR3 in DNA: TGTGCCAGCAGCTTAGGGTGGGGAAAGGAGAACACTGAAGCTTTCTTT. Its protein product is CASSLGWGKENTEAFF. This chain joins TRBV5-4 and TRBJ1-1; D unresolved. Trimming took off 2 bases at V and 1 base at J, with 15 bases between the two ends. Per germline, CDR1 SGHNT and CDR2 YYREEE (reference sequence). This CDR3 region has 16 residues.

This clonotype has more than one count but fewer than ten. This chain connects TRBV6-1 to TRBJ1-5; TRBD1 is a possible D gene (5 bases). V lost 2 bases and J lost 5, with 13 bases in between. The CDR3 has 15 amino acids. Looked up from germline, CDR1 is MNHNS and CDR2 is SASEGT. The CDR3 region has the DNA TGTGCCAGCAGTGAATCCTTTTCGGGGGATCAGCCCCAGCATTTT. As protein: CASSESFSGDQPQHF.

V usage is TRBV27 and J usage is TRBJ2-5, with 10 bases matching TRBD2. From germline, CDR1 is MNHEY and CDR2 SMNVEV (reference sequence). CDR3 length: 16 residues. V lost 4 bases and J lost 5; bases outside the gene matches: 10. The CDR3 DNA is TGTGCCAGCAGTTCTCCGTCACTAGCGGGAAGGGAGACCCAGTACTTC. This sequence encodes CASSSPSLAGRETQYF.

The sample holds many counts of this clonotype. The chain recombines TRBV20-1 with TRBJ2-7, with 10 bases matching TRBD2. Per the germline V gene, CDR1 is DFQATT and CDR2 is SNEGSKA (reference sequence). This CDR3 spans 15 amino acids. The V gene end was trimmed by 4 bases and the J gene end by 0 bases; junction bases not matched to a gene: 6. The CDR3 is CSANSGRTISYEQYF. The CDR3 bases are TGCAGTGCTAATAGCGGGAGGACGATCTCCTACGAGCAGTACTTC.

The V and J genes are TRBV19 and TRBJ1-1; D not resolved. The CDR3 spans 18 residues. The V gene's germline CDR1 is LNHDA and CDR2 SQIVND (reference sequence). Trimming took 3 bases from V and 0 from J, leaving 20 bases between them. The CDR3: CASSMNSWSRSVNTEAFF. The CDR3 DNA reads TGTGCCAGTAGTATGAATTCGTGGAGCAGGTCGGTGAACACTGAAGCTTTCTTT. The full variable domain, in which reference TRBV19 and TRBJ1-1 provide the parts outside the CDR3, is DGGITQSPKYLFRKEGQNVTLSCEQNLNHDAMYWYRQDPGQGLRLIYYSQIVNDFQKGDIAEGYSVSREKKESFPLTVTSAQKNPTAFYLCASSMNSWSRSVNTEAFFGQGTRLTVV.

The CDR3 here is CATSRDGGQKQETQYF. The CDR3 bases are TGTGCCACCAGCAGAGATGGGGGACAGAAACAAGAGACCCAGTACTTC. The chain recombines TRBV15 with TRBJ2-5; 7 bases agree with TRBD1. Germline V gives CDR1 LNHNV, CDR2 YYDKDF (reference sequence). J lost 2 bases, V lost 0 bases, and 6 bases had no gene match. This CDR3 region has 16 residues.

This clonotype was seen many times. The gene calls are TRBV3-1 and TRBJ2-7; 9 bases are a match to TRBD1. This CDR3 contains 14 residues. V was clipped by 3 bases and J by 3 bases; unmatched bases: 3. The V gene's germline CDR1 is LGHDT and CDR2 YNNKEL (reference sequence). This CDR3 is CASSHTGQGYEQYF. The CDR3 nucleotides read TGTGCCAGCAGCCACACGGGACAGGGCTACGAGCAGTACTTC.

This sequence joins TRBV7-9 and TRBJ1-5; D not resolved. The CDR3 covers 15 residues. Per the germline V gene, CDR1 is SEHNR and CDR2 is FQNEAQ (reference sequence). Trimming stripped 3 bases from V and 1 base from J, with 10 bases between. Written as DNA, the CDR3 is TGTGCCAGCAGCTTGGGCCCCGGCAGCAATCAGCCCCAGCATTTT. Translation gives CASSLGPGSNQPQHF.

The rearrangement joins TRBV5-6 to TRBJ2-3; D gene uncertain. This CDR3 comprises 15 residues. Germline V gene lookup returns CDR1 SGHDT and CDR2 YYEEEE. The ends were cut back, 3 bases at V and 3 bases at J, with 14 bases in the middle. The CDR3 loop is CASSWTAFGTDTQYF. The CDR3 DNA sequence: TGTGCCAGCAGCTGGACGGCCTTTGGGACAGATACGCAGTATTTT.

This clonotype occurred a few times. The chain has TRBV30 and TRBJ2-2; weak D call: TRBD1 (6 bases). This CDR3 is 13 amino acids long. V was pared by 5 bases and J by 4 bases, with 11 bases between. The V gene's germline CDR1 is GTSNPN and CDR2 SVGIG (reference sequence). The CDR3 sequence is CAWDKTGTGELFF. In DNA, the CDR3 is TGTGCCTGGGACAAGACAGGCACCGGGGAGCTGTTTTTT. The full variable domain, in which reference TRBV30 and TRBJ2-2 provide the parts outside the CDR3, is SQTIHQWPATLVQPVGSPLSLECTVEGTSNPNLYWYRQAAGRGLQLLFYSVGIGQISSEVPQNLSASRPQDRQFILSSKKLLLSDSGFYLCAWDKTGTGELFFGEGSRLTVL.

This clonotype was counted many times. The gene calls are TRBV6-2 or TRBV6-3 and TRBJ1-2, with 7 positions matching TRBD1. With V trimmed by 2 bases and J by 5 bases, 5 bases remained unmatched. Looked up from germline, CDR1 is MNHEY and CDR2 is SVGEGT. This CDR3 region has 14 residues. The CDR3 spells CASSYPLQGYGYTF. The CDR3 region has the DNA TGTGCCAGCAGTTACCCTTTACAGGGGTATGGCTACACCTTC.

This clonotype was observed a handful of times. The chain carries TRBV27 and TRBJ1-6; no clear D. The CDR3 contains 14 residues. Germline V gene lookup returns CDR1 MNHEY and CDR2 SMNVEV (reference sequence). The V end was cut by 6 bases, the J end by 0 bases, with 6 bases between. In DNA, the CDR3 is TGTGCCAGCAGGGTGAGCTCCTATAATTCACCCCTCCACTTT. This codes for CASRVSSYNSPLHF.

The sample holds many counts of this clonotype. The CDR3 coding sequence is TGTGCCAGCAGCTCCACAAAACTAGCGGGATACTACGAGCAGTACTTC. Translating gives CASSSTKLAGYYEQYF. The chain couples TRBV7-9 to TRBJ2-7, with 10 bases matching TRBD2. Germline loops: CDR1 SEHNR, CDR2 FQNEAQ (reference sequence). This CDR3 comprises 16 residues. V lost 4 bases, J lost 3 bases, and 9 bases stayed unmatched.

The chain joins TRBV7-8 to TRBJ1-2, with a tentative D call TRBD1 (6 bases). Germline values: CDR1 SGHVS, CDR2 FQNEAQ. With 5 bases removed from V and 7 bases from J, the gap between germline ends came to 17 bases. The CDR3 has 14 amino acids. DNA of the CDR3: TGTGCCAGCAGCCTAAGGGGGGGGGCGCTTGGCTACACCTTC. This gives the protein CASSLRGGALGYTF.

This clonotype has a count of ten or more. The V gene is TRBV12-3 or TRBV12-4, the J gene TRBJ1-5; D is unclear. The CDR3 covers 15 residues. The ends were cut back, 2 bases at V and 2 bases at J, with 10 bases in the middle. The CDR3 is CASSLRVVGNQPQHF. In nucleotides, the CDR3 is TGTGCCAGCAGTTTAAGGGTCGTGGGCAATCAGCCCCAGCATTTT.

This clonotype was detected a few times. The chain combines TRBV7-9 with TRBJ2-7, with a tentative D call TRBD2 (6 bases). The ends were cut back, 8 bases at V and 0 bases at J, with 14 bases in the middle. Germline CDR1 SEHNR, CDR2 FQNEAQ (reference sequence). This CDR3 is 14 amino acids long. The CDR3, as DNA: TGTGCCAGCGTAAAAGGGGAGGCCTCCTACGAGCAGTACTTC. As protein: CASVKGEASYEQYF. Full variable domain (rest looked up from reference TRBV7-9 and TRBJ2-7): DTGVSQNPRHKITKRGQNVTFRCDPISEHNRLYWYRQTLGQGPEFLTYFQNEAQLEKSRLLSDRFSAERPKGSFSTLEIQRTEQGDSAMYLCASVKGEASYEQYFGPGTRLTVT.

Remarks on this clonotype: Just one base apart from a much larger clone, this may be a read error. The rearrangement uses TRBV6-1 and TRBJ2-5; 8 bases line up with TRBD2. CDR1 MNHNS and CDR2 SASEGT come from the germline V gene. CDR3 length equals 13 residues. V lost 6 bases, J lost 3 bases, and 3 bases stayed unmatched. The CDR3 DNA sequence: TGTGCCAGCAGCCCAGCGGGAGAAGAGACCCAGTACTTC. The encoded protein is CASSPAGEETQYF.